This T cell receptor (beta chain) was recovered during a study of beta chain features in type 1 diabetes. Notes on the study in general: A PCR bias possibly favoring shorter templates would apply equally to patients and controls.

Of note for this clone: What it binds is not known.

Germline CDR1 SGHNT, CDR2 YYREEE (reference sequence). The CDR3 runs 15 residues. V shed 5 bases and J 4 bases; nucleotides not matched to a gene: 12. The whole isolated RNA underwent reverse transcription, so sequencing captured expressed TCRB transcripts. TCRdb's table, derived via immunoSEQ multiplex PCR, lists solely in-frame clones and lacks some. The sample shows a few hundred thousand clones, roughly an eighth of them seen only once. V usage is TRBV5-4 and J usage is TRBJ2-7; TRBD1 matches at 7 bases. The specimen was naive CD4+ T cells from blood. This clonotype was sampled from a man aged 18-30 years in good health. The CDR3 DNA follows: TGTGCCAGCAGTTCAGGGGGACAGCCACGATACGAGCAGTACTTC. Residues: CASSSGGQPRYEQYF.